These 10 T cell receptor beta chains originate from one sample sequenced in a study of blood T cell repertoires in COVID-19. Sequencing was performed with immunoSEQ multiplex PCR; in TCRdb, only in-frame clones are kept and a portion is missing. The table has about 210,000 clones, 84% seen once. The sequenced sample was peripheral blood. Source of these receptors: a woman between 50 and 59 years old with active or convalescent COVID-19.

The chain has TRBV10-2 and TRBJ2-7; 10 nucleotides match TRBD2. Losses at the gene ends were 10 bases for V and 2 bases for J; bases not matched to a gene: 8. The CDR3 extends over 14 amino acids. CDR1 WSHSY and CDR2 SAAADI come from the germline V gene. The CDR3 coding sequence is TGCGCCACCCAAAAACTAGCGGGAACCTACGAGCAGTACTTC. This sequence encodes CATQKLAGTYEQYF.

This clone was seen only once. This sequence joins TRBV5-1 and TRBJ1-2; possible D gene TRBD1, 5 bases. Trimming pared 4 bases from V and 4 bases from J, leaving 14 bases between. This CDR3 has 14 amino acids. Germline loops: CDR1 SGHRS, CDR2 YFSETQ. The CDR3 spells CASSDTDISYGYTF. CDR3 sequence (DNA): TGCGCCAGCAGCGACACGGACATTTCCTATGGCTACACCTTC.

The chain joins TRBV28 to TRBJ1-6; 7 nucleotides agree with TRBD1. After removal of 6 bases from V and 6 bases from J, the junction contained 14 bases not matched to a gene. This CDR3 spans 17 amino acids. Per germline, CDR1 MDHEN and CDR2 SYDVKM. CDR3 bases: TGTGCCAGCAGGCGGCCACTCCGACAGGGCGGTAATTCACCCCTCCACTTT. This sequence encodes CASRRPLRQGGNSPLHF.

This chain joins TRBV27 and TRBJ2-7, with D possibly matching TRBD1 (6 bases). CDR1 MNHEY and CDR2 SMNVEV come from the germline V gene (reference sequence). Trimming cost V 10 bases and J 0 bases, with 7 bases left between them. The CDR3 spans 11 residues. The CDR3 DNA reads as TGTGCCACAGGGGTCTCCTACGAGCAGTACTTC. Translation gives CATGVSYEQYF.

V and J are TRBV5-1 and TRBJ2-3; D possibly corresponds to TRBD1 (6 bases). The CDR3 consists of 15 residues. V was clipped by 4 bases and J by 0 bases, with 12 bases between them. Germline values: CDR1 SGHRS, CDR2 YFSETQ. The DNA for the CDR3 is TGCGCCAGCAGCCCGGGACAATTTAGCACAGATACGCAGTATTTT. Encoded protein: CASSPGQFSTDTQYF. Drawing the rest from reference TRBV5-1 and TRBJ2-3, the complete variable domain is KAGVTQTPRYLIKTRGQQVTLSCSPISGHRSVSWYQQTPGQGLQFLFEYFSETQRNKGNFPGRFSGRQFSNSRSEMNVSTLELGDSALYLCASSPGQFSTDTQYFGPGTRLTVL.

V usage is TRBV12-3 or TRBV12-4 and J usage is TRBJ1-2, with TRBD1 as a possible D gene (5 bases). V lost 3 bases and J 2 bases, leaving 7 bases between the germline ends. This CDR3 is built from 13 residues. The CDR3 reads CASSFPGNYGYTF. CDR3 coding DNA: TGTGCCAGCAGTTTTCCAGGGAACTATGGCTACACCTTC.

The rearrangement joins TRBV7-9 to TRBJ1-1, with D tentatively TRBD1 (6 bases). This CDR3 has 14 amino acids. From germline, CDR1 is SEHNR and CDR2 FQNEAQ (reference sequence). Trimming took 7 bases from V and 4 from J, leaving 16 bases between them. CDR3 protein: CASTPPRGPTEAFF. CDR3 in DNA: TGTGCCAGCACCCCCCCCAGGGGCCCCACTGAAGCTTTCTTT. Drawing the rest from reference TRBV7-9 and TRBJ1-1, the complete variable domain is DTGVSQNPRHKITKRGQNVTFRCDPISEHNRLYWYRQTLGQGPEFLTYFQNEAQLEKSRLLSDRFSAERPKGSFSTLEIQRTEQGDSAMYLCASTPPRGPTEAFFGQGTRLTVV.

The V and J genes are TRBV5-4 and TRBJ1-1; 7 nucleotides align to TRBD1. In germline, CDR1 is SGHNT, CDR2 YYREEE (reference sequence). The CDR3 runs 15 residues. V trimming: 4 bases; J trimming: 0 bases; junction bases outside the gene matches: 6. CDR3 coding DNA: TGTGCCAGCAGCAAAAACAGGGGAATGAACACTGAAGCTTTCTTT. Translating it yields CASSKNRGMNTEAFF.

For this clone: This specimen includes other DNA sequences encoding the same CDR3. The chain employs TRBV6-5 and TRBJ1-2, with D perhaps TRBD1 (5 bases). This CDR3 has 11 residues. Germline assignment: CDR1 MNHEY and CDR2 SVGAGI. Trimming stripped 7 bases from V and 5 bases from J, with 8 bases between. The DNA of the CDR3 is TGTGCCAGCACGGGGGGGTATGGCTACACCTTC. This codes for CASTGGYGYTF.

J is TRBJ2-7 and V is TRBV30; D uncertain. Germline CDR1 reads GTSNPN; CDR2 reads SVGIG (reference sequence). This CDR3 has 13 amino acids. Trimming removed 5 bases from V and 2 bases from J, with 13 bases in between. In nucleotides, the CDR3 is TGTGCCTGGGGGCCCGGCCGGGCCTACGAGCAGTACTTC. Its translation is CAWGPGRAYEQYF. Using reference TRBV30 and TRBJ2-7 for the parts outside the CDR3, the full variable domain is SQTIHQWPATLVQPVGSPLSLECTVEGTSNPNLYWYRQAAGRGLQLLFYSVGIGQISSEVPQNLSASRPQDRQFILSSKKLLLSDSGFYLCAWGPGRAYEQYFGPGTRLTVT.